The 3 T cell receptor beta chains presented below share a single source sample, sequenced in a study of cytomegalovirus exposure and HLA in healthy donors. The primer mix had 60 Vbeta and 13 Jbeta primers. The assay was immunoSEQ multiplex PCR, and TCRdb's table has in-frame clones only and misses some. The sample has 95,000 to 110,000 clones, 60% to 80% seen once. Sequenced material: PBMCs. The source is a man aged 55 to 70 in good health and CMV-seropositive.

This clone has just a few counts. The chain uses TRBV4-2 and TRBJ2-6; possibly TRBD2 for D (6 bases). Trimming pared 2 bases from V and 4 bases from J, leaving 12 bases between. Germline V CDR1 and CDR2: LGHNA, YNFKEQ. The CDR3 length is 16 residues. Here the CDR3 DNA reads TGTGCCAGCAGCCAACCCGGGACTTCGGGGGCCAACGTCCTGACTTTC. Its translation is CASSQPGTSGANVLTF.

The chain has TRBV11-2 and TRBJ1-1; D is unresolved. The CDR3 runs 16 residues. Per germline, CDR1 SGHAT and CDR2 FQNNGV. Trimming stripped 1 base from V and 1 base from J, with 13 bases between. The CDR3 is CASSLATTFPNTEAFF. The CDR3 DNA follows: TGTGCCAGCAGCTTAGCTACGACATTTCCGAACACTGAAGCTTTCTTT.

There are a few counts of this clone. The rearrangement links TRBV7-3 to TRBJ1-2; D is perhaps TRBD1 (5 bases). CDR1 and CDR2 (germline): SGHTA, FQGTGA. The length of the CDR3 is 13 residues. Trimming took 1 base from V and 8 from J, leaving 11 bases between them. The CDR3 DNA follows: TGTGCCAGCAGCTTAAACCAGGGTTGGGGCTACACCTTC. This encodes CASSLNQGWGYTF.